The subject of this entry is one T cell receptor (beta chain). This clonotype was observed a handful of times. What this receptor recognizes is not known. Just one base apart from a much larger clone, this may be a read error. This record comes from a study of CD8 T cells in ankylosing spondylitis (dated by TCRdb to the late 2010s). Looking at the study overall: The study set out to find disease-linked TCR variants by profiling T cell receptor beta repertoires in ankylosing spondylitis patients and healthy donors. The whole study cohort included 85 to 120 healthy donors and 20 to 25 ankylosing spondylitis patients. Peripheral blood was sampled, and synovial fluid was additionally collected from ankylosing spondylitis patients. Here is what the overall study found, with its caveats: A TCR beta motif made up of several highly homologous amino acid variants appeared to be characteristic of blood from ankylosing spondylitis patients. According to the report, matched synovial fluid samples from ankylosing spondylitis patients were significantly enriched for the disease-linked clones. In peripheral blood, the disease-linked clones were found at relatively low frequencies and had a CD8+ phenotype. Some motif variants were previously reported in synovial fluid and blood of reactive arthritis patients, suggesting common disease-initiation mechanisms.

The CDR3 has 11 amino acids, counting the end cysteine and phenylalanine. The sequence is cut down to CDR3 DNA, 33 bases in frame from base 1. Deletion took 5 bases off V and 5 bases off J, with a span of 6 bases between the germline ends. The data were produced on an Illumina HiSeq 2500. Quantitative 5'-RACE with molecular barcodes was used to prepare TCR beta libraries. From the authors' description of their analysis: A new computational method, built on a probabilistic model of VDJ rearrangement, was used to identify disease-linked TCR variants. TCRdb ran its own pipeline on the public reads, namely fastp trimming at Q25 and MiXCR clone calling, and kept in-frame beta chains. Each CDR3 protein appears once, grouped with its most common genes and DNA. The V and J calls, along with clone size, are taken from TCRdb and not from the paper's own processing. Recorded for this sample are about 800,000 distinct CDR3 sequences; roughly 12% of them occurred a single time. The ten largest clones take up roughly 0.51% of the sample.

Sequencing was performed on blood, either unsorted or a sorted T cell fraction (not recorded which). The rearranged segments are TRBV12-3 or TRBV12-4 and TRBJ1-1, with the D gene uncertain. This receptor was identified in a male donor with ankylosing spondylitis. The DNA sequence is as follows: TGTGCCAGCAGTCAGTGGACTGAAGCTTTCTTT. Its amino acids are CASSQWTEAFF.